Listed here are 5 T cell receptor beta chains from one sample, sequenced in a study of T cells in women clearing cervical HPV infection. Clones were read by immunoSEQ multiplex PCR, and TCRdb kept only the in-frame ones, dropping some. In all, the sample yields 22,000 or so clones. Material: blood buffy coat. These receptors all stem from a woman aged 18 to 75 with a cervical HPV16 infection that either progressed to CIN3+ or cleared (not recorded which).

As concerns this clone: The read finishes 3 residues shy of the CDR3 end, and the germline J gene is used to complete it. The chain combines TRBV5-1 with TRBJ2-3; a weak D match, TRBD2 (6 bases). The V end was cut by 2 bases, the J end by 4 bases, with 20 bases between. Looked up from germline, CDR1 is SGHRS and CDR2 is YFSETQ. This CDR3 region has 17 residues. This CDR3 is CASSFLIPHGGPDTQYF. The DNA read from the CDR3 is TGCGCCAGCAGCTTTCTGATCCCCCACGGGGGACCAGATACG.

As regards this clone: Read coverage stops 3 residues before the CDR3 terminus; the germline J gene supplies the remainder. V usage is TRBV6-2 or TRBV6-3 and J usage is TRBJ2-1, with 10 bases fitting TRBD2. The germline gives CDR1 MNHEY, CDR2 SVGEGT. The CDR3 spans 15 residues. J lost 3 bases, V lost 3 bases, and 2 bases had no gene match. This CDR3 reads CASSYTSGDYNEQFF. Incomplete CDR3 DNA: TGTGCCAGCAGTTATACTAGCGGGGACTACAATGAG.

To note about this clone: With the read ending 3 residues before the CDR3 end, the germline J gene is used to fill in that end. The J gene is TRBJ1-2, the V gene TRBV19; D is unclear. This CDR3 region has 14 residues. Germline CDR1 is LNHDA and CDR2 is SQIVND (reference sequence). V dropped 5 bases and J dropped 6 bases, with 16 bases sitting between them. CDR3 DNA, as far as it was read: TGTGCCAGTAGTCCCGCGGTGGTGTATAATGGC. As protein: CASSPAVVYNG. The full CDR3 reads CASSPAVVYNGYTF.

A note on this clone: Coverage ceases 3 residues before the CDR3 finishes, and the germline J gene fills in the end. V usage is TRBV5-1 and J usage is TRBJ2-5, with 9 bases matching TRBD2. The germline CDR1 and CDR2 sequences are SGHRS and YFSETQ. V shed 5 bases, J shed 5 bases, and the junction held 10 bases outside the gene matches. CDR3 length: 15 residues. CDR3: CASRSSAGGPETQYF. The CDR3 bases that were read are TGCGCCAGCAGATCTTCTGCGGGAGGGCCTGAGACC.

As concerns this clone: The read ends 3 residues before the CDR3 terminus; that terminus is restored from the germline J gene. The V gene is TRBV5-1, the J gene TRBJ1-1, with 10 bases aligning to TRBD1. CDR1 and CDR2 from the germline V gene are SGHRS and YFSETQ. V gave up 1 base and J gave up 4 bases; unmatched junction bases: 4. This CDR3 has 15 residues. The CDR3 loop is CASSLQGTGVTEAFF. The DNA read from the CDR3 is TGCGCCAGCAGCTTGCAGGGGACAGGGGTCACTGAA.